The clone carrying this T cell receptor beta chain was observed at least ten times. The CDR3 length is 16 residues. Germline V CDR1 and CDR2: SQVTM, ANQGSEA. The junction had 11 bases not matched to a gene; V was cut back by 2 bases and J by 6 bases. The data were taken from a study of neurological immune-mediated disorders. TCRdb ran MiXCR on the 5' RACE reads and lists one entry per CDR3 protein. The table includes 65,000 to 95,000 distinct CDR3 sequences, approximately 5% detected once. The TCR comes from a woman in her twenties or thirties with multiple sclerosis. The sample taken for sequencing was PBMCs. This rearrangement joins TRBV29-1 to TRBJ1-4, with 8 bases that match TRBD1. CDR3 bases: TGCAGCGTTGAACTACTCGGACAGGGATCGGATGAAAAACTGTTTTTT. This translates into CSVELLGQGSDEKLFF. The full variable domain, with the rest looked up from reference TRBV29-1 and TRBJ1-4, is SAVISQKPSRDICQRGTSLTIQCQVDSQVTMMFWYRQQPGQSLTLIATANQGSEATYESGFVIDKFPISRPNLTFSTLTVSNMSPEDSSIYLCSVELLGQGSDEKLFFGSGTQLSVL.